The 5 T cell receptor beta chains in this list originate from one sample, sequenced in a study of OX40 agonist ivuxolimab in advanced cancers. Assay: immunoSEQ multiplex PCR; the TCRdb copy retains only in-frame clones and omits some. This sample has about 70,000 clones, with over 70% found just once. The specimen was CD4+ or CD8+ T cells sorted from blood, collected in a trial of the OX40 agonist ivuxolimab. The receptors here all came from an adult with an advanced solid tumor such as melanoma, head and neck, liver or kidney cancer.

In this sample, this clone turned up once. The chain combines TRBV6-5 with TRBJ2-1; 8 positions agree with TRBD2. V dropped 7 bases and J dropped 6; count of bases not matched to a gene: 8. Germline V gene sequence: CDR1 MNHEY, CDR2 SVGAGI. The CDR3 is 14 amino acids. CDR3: CASTSRAGGNEQFF. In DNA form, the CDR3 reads TGTGCCAGCACCTCACGGGCGGGAGGCAATGAGCAGTTCTTC.

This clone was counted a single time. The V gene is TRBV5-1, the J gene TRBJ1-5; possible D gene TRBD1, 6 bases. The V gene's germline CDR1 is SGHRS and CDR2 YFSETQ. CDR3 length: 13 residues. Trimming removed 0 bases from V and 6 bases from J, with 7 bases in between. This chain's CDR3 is CASSLEGGQPQHF. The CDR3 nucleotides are TGCGCCAGCAGCTTGGAAGGGGGTCAGCCCCAGCATTTT.

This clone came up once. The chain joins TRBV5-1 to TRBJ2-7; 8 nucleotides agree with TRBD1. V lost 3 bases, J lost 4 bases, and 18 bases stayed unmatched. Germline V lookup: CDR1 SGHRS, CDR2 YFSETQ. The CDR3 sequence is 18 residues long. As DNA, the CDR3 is TGCGCCAGCAGCTCCTCACTCGGCAGTCAGGGGGCAACGTACGAGCAGTACTTC. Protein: CASSSSLGSQGATYEQYF. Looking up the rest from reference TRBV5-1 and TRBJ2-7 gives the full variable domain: KAGVTQTPRYLIKTRGQQVTLSCSPISGHRSVSWYQQTPGQGLQFLFEYFSETQRNKGNFPGRFSGRQFSNSRSEMNVSTLELGDSALYLCASSSSLGSQGATYEQYFGPGTRLTVT.

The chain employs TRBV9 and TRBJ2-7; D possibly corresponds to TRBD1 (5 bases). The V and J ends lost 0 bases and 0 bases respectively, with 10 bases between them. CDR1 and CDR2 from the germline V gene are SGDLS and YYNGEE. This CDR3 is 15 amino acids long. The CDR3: CASSVADRFSYEQYF. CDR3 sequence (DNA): TGTGCCAGCAGCGTAGCCGACAGATTCTCCTACGAGCAGTACTTC. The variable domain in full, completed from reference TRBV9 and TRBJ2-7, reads DSGVTQTPKHLITATGQRVTLRCSPRSGDLSVYWYQQSLDQGLQFLIQYYNGEERAKGNILERFSAQQFPDLHSELNLSSLELGDSALYFCASSVADRFSYEQYFGPGTRLTVT.

CDR3 nucleotide sequence: TGTGCCAGCAGCGTAGGGCTTAGCGGGGGGTGGGATGAGCAGTTCTTC. Residues: CASSVGLSGGWDEQFF. The rearrangement links TRBV9 to TRBJ2-1, with 10 positions matching TRBD2. The CDR3 length is 16 residues. Per the germline V gene, CDR1 is SGDLS and CDR2 is YYNGEE. The V segment lost 0 bases and the J segment 8 bases; nucleotides outside the gene matches: 8.